The T cell receptor (beta chain) under discussion was sequenced for a study of blood T cell repertoires in COVID-19. In the study overall: Samples taken during acute and convalescent COVID-19 were collected in the United States, Italy and Spain.

Study processing details: Cell counts per sample came from amplifying reference gene primers. Data came from immunoSEQ multiplex PCR; TCRdb stores just in-frame clones and leaves some out. V and J calls and clone size are as listed in that table; D and trimming were resolved from the DNA. The sample lists roughly 200,000 clones; approximately 83% were seen once. Germline CDR1 is SGHRS and CDR2 is YFSETQ. V shed 2 bases and J shed 4 bases, with 12 bases lying between them. The CDR3 has 14 residues. With regard to this clone: The same CDR3 also results from other DNA sequences found in this sample.

The source material was PBMCs or T cells enriched from blood (not recorded which). The TCR was taken from a woman aged 40 to 50 with acute COVID-19. The chain couples TRBV5-1 to TRBJ2-5, with a weak D call TRBD1 (6 bases). The CDR3 loop reads CASSLQGLRETQYF. Written as DNA, the CDR3 is TGCGCCAGCAGCTTACAGGGATTGAGAGAGACCCAGTACTTC. Together with reference TRBV5-1 and TRBJ2-5, the CDR3 gives the full variable domain: KAGVTQTPRYLIKTRGQQVTLSCSPISGHRSVSWYQQTPGQGLQFLFEYFSETQRNKGNFPGRFSGRQFSNSRSEMNVSTLELGDSALYLCASSLQGLRETQYFGPGTRLLVL.